This T cell receptor beta chain was captured in a study of OX40 agonist ivuxolimab in advanced cancers. Looking at the study overall: The dose-escalation cohort had hepatocellular carcinoma, melanoma, renal cell or head and neck cancer.

Libraries were prepared by immunoSEQ multiplex PCR; TCRdb keeps only in-frame clonotypes and omits some of them. The repertoire consists of about 69,000 clones, with around 90% occurring once and the leading ten covering under 3.5%. The source is an adult with an advanced solid tumor such as melanoma, head and neck, liver or kidney cancer. The sequences come from CD4+ or CD8+ T cells sorted from blood, collected in a trial of the OX40 agonist ivuxolimab.

CDR3 region: CASSEAHPGLKKGETQYF. The DNA of the CDR3 is TGTGCCAGCAGTGAAGCTCACCCAGGACTAAAGAAGGGAGAGACCCAGTACTTC. The chain is built from TRBV2 and TRBJ2-5; D is possibly TRBD2 (6 bases). From germline, CDR1 is SNHLY and CDR2 FYNNEI. Trimming cost V 0 bases and J 4 bases, with 21 bases left between them. The CDR3 length is 18 residues. The full variable domain, with the rest looked up from reference TRBV2 and TRBJ2-5, is EPEVTQTPSHQVTQMGQEVILRCVPISNHLYFYWYRQILGQKVEFLVSFYNNEISEKSEIFDDQFSVERPDGSNFTLKIRSTKLEDSAMYFCASSEAHPGLKKGETQYFGPGTRLLVL.